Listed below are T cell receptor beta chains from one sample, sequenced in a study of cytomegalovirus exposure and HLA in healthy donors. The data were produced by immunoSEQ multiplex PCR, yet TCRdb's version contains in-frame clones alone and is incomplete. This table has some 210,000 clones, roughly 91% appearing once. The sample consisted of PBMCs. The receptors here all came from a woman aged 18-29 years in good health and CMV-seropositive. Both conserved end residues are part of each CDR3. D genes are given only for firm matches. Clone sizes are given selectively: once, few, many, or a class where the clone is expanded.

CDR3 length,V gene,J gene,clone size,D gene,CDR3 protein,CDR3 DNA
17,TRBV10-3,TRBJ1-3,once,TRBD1,CAITVNPGQGNGNTIYF,TGTGCCATCACCGTGAACCCGGGACAGGGGAACGGAAACACCATATATTTT
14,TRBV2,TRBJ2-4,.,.,CASSGQIAKNIQYF,TGTGCCAGCAGTGGTCAAATAGCCAAAAACATTCAGTACTTC
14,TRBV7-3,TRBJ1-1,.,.,CASSLQGQDPEAFF,TGTGCCAGCAGCTTACAGGGTCAGGATCCTGAAGCTTTCTTT
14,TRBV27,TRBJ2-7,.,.,CASSLEVAPYEQYF,TGTGCCAGCAGTTTAGAGGTGGCCCCCTACGAGCAGTACTTC
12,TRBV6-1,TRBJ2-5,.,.,CASSEQQETQYF,TGTGCCAGCAGTGAACAGCAAGAGACCCAGTACTTC
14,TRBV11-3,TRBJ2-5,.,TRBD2,CASSSRAGQETQYF,TGTGCCAGCAGCTCACGAGCGGGACAAGAGACCCAGTACTTC
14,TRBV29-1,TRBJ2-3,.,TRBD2,CSVRTSGGFGTQYF,TGCAGCGTTAGGACTAGCGGAGGCTTTGGTACGCAGTATTTT
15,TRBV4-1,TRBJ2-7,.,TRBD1,CASKSLRDSTYEQYF,TGCGCCAGCAAATCCCTCCGGGACAGTACCTACGAGCAGTACTTC
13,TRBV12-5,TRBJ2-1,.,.,CASGLMVHNEQFF,TGTGCTAGTGGTCTAATGGTCCACAATGAGCAGTTCTTC
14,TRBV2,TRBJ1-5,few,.,CASVGETGGQPQHF,TGTGCCTCCGTTGGGGAGACAGGTGGACAGCCCCAGCATTTT
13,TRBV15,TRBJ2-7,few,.,CATSGSSSYEQYF,TGTGCCACCAGCGGCTCTAGCTCCTACGAGCAGTACTTC
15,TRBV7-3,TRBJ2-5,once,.,CASSLMRAGPETQYF,TGTGCCAGCAGCTTAATGCGGGCAGGCCCTGAGACCCAGTACTTC
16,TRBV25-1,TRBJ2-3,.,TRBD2,CASSDTSGRAADTQYF,TGTGCCAGCAGTGATACTAGCGGGAGGGCCGCAGATACGCAGTATTTT
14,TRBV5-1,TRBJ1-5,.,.,CASSPGGGAQPQHF,TGCGCCAGCAGCCCTGGGGGGGGTGCTCAGCCCCAGCATTTT
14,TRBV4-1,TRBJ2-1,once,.,CASSPGSRYNEQFF,TGCGCCAGCTCCCCGGGGAGTCGGTACAATGAGCAGTTCTTC
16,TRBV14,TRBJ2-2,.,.,CASSQDFPRQSGELFF,TGTGCCAGCAGCCAAGATTTCCCTAGGCAGTCCGGGGAGCTGTTTTTT
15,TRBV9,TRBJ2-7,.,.,CASSLGQPGSYEQYF,TGTGCCAGCAGCCTAGGACAGCCCGGCTCCTACGAGCAGTACTTC
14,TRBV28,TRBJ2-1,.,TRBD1,CASHRGSSYNEQFF,TGTGCCAGCCACAGGGGTAGCTCCTACAATGAGCAGTTCTTC
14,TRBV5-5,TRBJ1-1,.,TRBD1,CASSLWDRNTEAFF,TGTGCCAGCAGCCTTTGGGACAGGAACACTGAAGCTTTCTTT
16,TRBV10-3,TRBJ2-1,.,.,CAISGPRGPPYNEQFF,TGTGCCATCAGTGGTCCTCGTGGCCCACCTTACAATGAGCAGTTCTTC
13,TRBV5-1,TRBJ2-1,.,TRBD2,CASSLGAGDEQFF,TGCGCCAGCAGCTTGGGGGCGGGGGATGAGCAGTTCTTC
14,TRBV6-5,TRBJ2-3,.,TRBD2,CASSNSGSTDTQYF,TGTGCCAGCAGTAATAGCGGGAGCACAGATACGCAGTATTTT